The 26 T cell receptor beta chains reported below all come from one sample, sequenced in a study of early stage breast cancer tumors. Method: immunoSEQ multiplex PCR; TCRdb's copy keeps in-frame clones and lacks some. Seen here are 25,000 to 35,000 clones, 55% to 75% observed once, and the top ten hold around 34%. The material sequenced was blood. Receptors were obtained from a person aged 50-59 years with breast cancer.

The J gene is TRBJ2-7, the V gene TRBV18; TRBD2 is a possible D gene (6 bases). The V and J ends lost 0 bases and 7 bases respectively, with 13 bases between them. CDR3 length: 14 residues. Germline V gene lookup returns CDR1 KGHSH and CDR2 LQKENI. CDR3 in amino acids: CASSPPGLPIEQYF. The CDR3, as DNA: TGTGCCAGCTCACCACCGGGACTGCCTATAGAGCAGTACTTC.

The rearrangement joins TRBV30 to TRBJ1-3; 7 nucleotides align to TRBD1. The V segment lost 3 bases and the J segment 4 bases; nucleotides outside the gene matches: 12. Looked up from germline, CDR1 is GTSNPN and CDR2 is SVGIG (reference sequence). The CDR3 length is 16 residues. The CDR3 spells CAWSKPGQTGGNTIYF. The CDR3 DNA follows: TGTGCCTGGAGCAAACCGGGACAGACGGGGGGAAACACCATATATTTT.

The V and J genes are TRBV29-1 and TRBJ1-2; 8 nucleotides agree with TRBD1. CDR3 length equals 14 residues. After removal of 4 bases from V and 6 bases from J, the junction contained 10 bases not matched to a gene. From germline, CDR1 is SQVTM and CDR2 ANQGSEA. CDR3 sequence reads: CSVAAPGQADGYTF. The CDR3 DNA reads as TGCAGCGTTGCCGCCCCGGGACAGGCGGATGGCTACACCTTC.

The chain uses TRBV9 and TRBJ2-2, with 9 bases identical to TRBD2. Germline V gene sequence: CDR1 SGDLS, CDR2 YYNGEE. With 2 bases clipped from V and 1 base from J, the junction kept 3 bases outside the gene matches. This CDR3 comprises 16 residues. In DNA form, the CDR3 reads TGTGCCAGCAGCGTGGGAGCGGGAGGGAACACCGGGGAGCTGTTTTTT. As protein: CASSVGAGGNTGELFF.

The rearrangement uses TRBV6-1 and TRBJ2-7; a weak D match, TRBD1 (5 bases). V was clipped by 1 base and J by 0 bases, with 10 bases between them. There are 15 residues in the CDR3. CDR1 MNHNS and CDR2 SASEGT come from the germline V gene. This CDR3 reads CASSEEGYLSYEQYF. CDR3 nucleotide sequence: TGTGCCAGCAGTGAAGAGGGGTACCTCTCCTACGAGCAGTACTTC.

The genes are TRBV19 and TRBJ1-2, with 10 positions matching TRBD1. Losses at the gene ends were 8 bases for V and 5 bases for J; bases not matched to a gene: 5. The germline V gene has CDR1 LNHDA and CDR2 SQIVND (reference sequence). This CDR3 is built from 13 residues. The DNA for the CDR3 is TGTGCCAGTCGCCGGGACAGGGGATATGGCTACACCTTC. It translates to CASRRDRGYGYTF. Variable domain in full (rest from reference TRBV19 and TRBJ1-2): DGGITQSPKYLFRKEGQNVTLSCEQNLNHDAMYWYRQDPGQGLRLIYYSQIVNDFQKGDIAEGYSVSREKKESFPLTVTSAQKNPTAFYLCASRRDRGYGYTFGSGTRLTVV.

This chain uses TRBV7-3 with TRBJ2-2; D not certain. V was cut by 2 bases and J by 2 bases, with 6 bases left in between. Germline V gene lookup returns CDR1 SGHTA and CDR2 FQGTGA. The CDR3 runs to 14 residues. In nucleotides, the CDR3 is TGTGCCAGCAGCTTACTTGGCAACACCGGGGAGCTGTTTTTT. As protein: CASSLLGNTGELFF.

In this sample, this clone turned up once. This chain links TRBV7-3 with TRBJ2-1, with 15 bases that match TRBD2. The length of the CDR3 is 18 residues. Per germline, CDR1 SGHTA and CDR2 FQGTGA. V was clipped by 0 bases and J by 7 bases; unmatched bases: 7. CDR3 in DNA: TGTGCCAGCAGCTTAACCCCCACCGGGACTAGCGGGAGGAATGAGCAGTTCTTC. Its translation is CASSLTPTGTSGRNEQFF.

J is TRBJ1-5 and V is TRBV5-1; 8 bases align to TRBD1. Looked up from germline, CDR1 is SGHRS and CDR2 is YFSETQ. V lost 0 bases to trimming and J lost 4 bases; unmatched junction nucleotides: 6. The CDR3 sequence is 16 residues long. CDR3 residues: CASSLDGQGGNQPQHF. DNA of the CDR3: TGCGCCAGCAGCTTGGACGGACAGGGAGGGAATCAGCCCCAGCATTTT.

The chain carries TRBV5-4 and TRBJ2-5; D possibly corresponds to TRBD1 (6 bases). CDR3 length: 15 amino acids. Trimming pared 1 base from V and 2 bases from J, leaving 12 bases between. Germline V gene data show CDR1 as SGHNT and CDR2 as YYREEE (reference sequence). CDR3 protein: CASSLNSGQQETQYF. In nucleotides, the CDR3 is TGTGCCAGCAGCTTGAATTCAGGACAGCAAGAGACCCAGTACTTC.

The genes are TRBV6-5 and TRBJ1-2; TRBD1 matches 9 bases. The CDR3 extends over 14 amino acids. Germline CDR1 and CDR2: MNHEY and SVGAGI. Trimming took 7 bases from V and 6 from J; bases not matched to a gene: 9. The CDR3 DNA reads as TGTGCCAGCACCGCAAGACAGGGGGTAAATGGCTACACCTTC. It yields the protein CASTARQGVNGYTF.

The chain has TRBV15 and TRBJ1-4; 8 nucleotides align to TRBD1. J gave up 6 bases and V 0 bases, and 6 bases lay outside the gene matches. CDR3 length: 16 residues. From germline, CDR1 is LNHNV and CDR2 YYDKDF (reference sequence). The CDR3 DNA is TGTGCCACCAGCAGAGATGGACAGGGTTGGGATGAAAAACTGTTTTTT. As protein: CATSRDGQGWDEKLFF.

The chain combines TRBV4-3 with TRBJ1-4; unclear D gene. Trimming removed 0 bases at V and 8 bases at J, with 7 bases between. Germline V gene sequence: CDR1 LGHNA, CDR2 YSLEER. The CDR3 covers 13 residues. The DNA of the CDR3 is TGCGCCAGCAGCCAAGATGTGGGGGAAAAACTGTTTTTT. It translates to CASSQDVGEKLFF.

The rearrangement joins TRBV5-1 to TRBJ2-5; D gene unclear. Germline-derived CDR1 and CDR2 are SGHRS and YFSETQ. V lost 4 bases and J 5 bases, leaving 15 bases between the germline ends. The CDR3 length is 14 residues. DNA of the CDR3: TGCGCCAGCAGCCCGGCGGCAGTGGGGGAGACCCAGTACTTC. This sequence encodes CASSPAAVGETQYF. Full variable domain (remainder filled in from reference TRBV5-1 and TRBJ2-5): KAGVTQTPRYLIKTRGQQVTLSCSPISGHRSVSWYQQTPGQGLQFLFEYFSETQRNKGNFPGRFSGRQFSNSRSEMNVSTLELGDSALYLCASSPAAVGETQYFGPGTRLLVL.

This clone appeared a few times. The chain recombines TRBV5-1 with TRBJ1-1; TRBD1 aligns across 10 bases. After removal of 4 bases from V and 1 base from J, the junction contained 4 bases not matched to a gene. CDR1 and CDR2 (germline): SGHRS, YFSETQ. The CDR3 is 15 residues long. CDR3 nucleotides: TGCGCCAGCAGCCTACGACAGGGGGCGAACACTGAAGCTTTCTTT. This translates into CASSLRQGANTEAFF. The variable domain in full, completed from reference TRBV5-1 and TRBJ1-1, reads KAGVTQTPRYLIKTRGQQVTLSCSPISGHRSVSWYQQTPGQGLQFLFEYFSETQRNKGNFPGRFSGRQFSNSRSEMNVSTLELGDSALYLCASSLRQGANTEAFFGQGTRLTVV.

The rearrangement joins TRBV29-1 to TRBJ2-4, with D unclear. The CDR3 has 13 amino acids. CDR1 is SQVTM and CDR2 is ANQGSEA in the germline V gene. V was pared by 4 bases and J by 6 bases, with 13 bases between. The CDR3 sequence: CSVGWEVGNIQYF. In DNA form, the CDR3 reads TGCAGCGTTGGATGGGAAGTGGGAAACATTCAGTACTTC.

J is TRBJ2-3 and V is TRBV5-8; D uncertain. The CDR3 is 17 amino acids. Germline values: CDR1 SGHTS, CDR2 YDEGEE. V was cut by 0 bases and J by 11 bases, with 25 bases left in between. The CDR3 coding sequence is TGTGCCAGCAGCTTGGGGTATCTAGGATGGGAAGCGATTAGGCAGTATTTT. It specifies CASSLGYLGWEAIRQYF. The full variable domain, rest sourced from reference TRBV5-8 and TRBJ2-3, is EAGVTQSPTHLIKTRGQQATLRCSPISGHTSVYWYQQALGLGLQFLLWYDEGEERNRGNFPPRFSGRQFPNYSSELNVNALELEDSALYLCASSLGYLGWEAIRQYFGPGTRLTVL.

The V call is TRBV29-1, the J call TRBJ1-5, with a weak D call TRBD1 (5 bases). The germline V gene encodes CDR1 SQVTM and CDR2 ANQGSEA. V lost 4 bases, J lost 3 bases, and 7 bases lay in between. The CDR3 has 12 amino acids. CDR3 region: CSVAGANQPQHF. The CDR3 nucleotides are TGCAGCGTTGCTGGGGCCAATCAGCCCCAGCATTTT.

Written as DNA, the CDR3 is TGTGCCAGCAGGGCAGGGTTGTCCTACGAGCAGTACTTC. This translates into CASRAGLSYEQYF. This rearrangement joins TRBV2 to TRBJ2-7, with D tentatively TRBD1 (5 bases). The CDR3 runs 13 residues. V was cut by 6 bases and J by 1 base, with 10 bases left in between. Per germline, CDR1 SNHLY and CDR2 FYNNEI. The full variable domain, rest sourced from reference TRBV2 and TRBJ2-7, is EPEVTQTPSHQVTQMGQEVILRCVPISNHLYFYWYRQILGQKVEFLVSFYNNEISEKSEIFDDQFSVERPDGSNFTLKIRSTKLEDSAMYFCASRAGLSYEQYFGPGTRLTVT.

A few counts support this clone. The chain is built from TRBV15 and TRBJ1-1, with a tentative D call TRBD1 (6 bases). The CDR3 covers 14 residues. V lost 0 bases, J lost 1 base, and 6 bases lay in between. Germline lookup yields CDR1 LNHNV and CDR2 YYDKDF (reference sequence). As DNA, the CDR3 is TGTGCCACCAGCAGAGAGGACAGGAACACTGAAGCTTTCTTT. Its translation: CATSREDRNTEAFF.

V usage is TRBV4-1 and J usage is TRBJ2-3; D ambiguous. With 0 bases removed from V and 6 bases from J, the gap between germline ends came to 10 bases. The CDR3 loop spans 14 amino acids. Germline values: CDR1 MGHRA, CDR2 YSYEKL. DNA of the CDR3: TGCGCCAGCAGCCAAGATTTATTGAGTGATACGCAGTATTTT. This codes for CASSQDLLSDTQYF.

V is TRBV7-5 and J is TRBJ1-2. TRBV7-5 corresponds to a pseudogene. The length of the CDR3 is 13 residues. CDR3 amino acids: CARSFRGARGYTF. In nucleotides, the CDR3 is TGTGCCAGAAGCTTCAGAGGGGCTCGTGGCTACACCTTC.

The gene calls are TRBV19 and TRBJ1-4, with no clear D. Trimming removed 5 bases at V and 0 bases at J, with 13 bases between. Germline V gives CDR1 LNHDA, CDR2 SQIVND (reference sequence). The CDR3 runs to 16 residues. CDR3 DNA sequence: TGTGCCAGTAGTCCGAGGCCACAGCCAACTAATGAAAAACTGTTTTTT. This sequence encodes CASSPRPQPTNEKLFF.

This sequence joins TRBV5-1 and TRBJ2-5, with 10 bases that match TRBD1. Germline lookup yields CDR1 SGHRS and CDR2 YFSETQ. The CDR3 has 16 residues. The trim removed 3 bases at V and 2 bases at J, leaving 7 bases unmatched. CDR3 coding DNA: TGCGCCAGCAGCTCAGGGAGGACAGGGGGGCAAGAGACCCAGTACTTC. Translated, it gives CASSSGRTGGQETQYF.

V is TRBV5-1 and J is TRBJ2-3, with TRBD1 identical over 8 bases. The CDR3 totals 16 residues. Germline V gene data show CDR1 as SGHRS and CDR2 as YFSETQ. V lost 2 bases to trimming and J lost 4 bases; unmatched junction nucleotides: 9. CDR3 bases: TGCGCCAGCAGCTTTGGTCGGACAGGGTTACCAGATACGCAGTATTTT. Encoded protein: CASSFGRTGLPDTQYF.

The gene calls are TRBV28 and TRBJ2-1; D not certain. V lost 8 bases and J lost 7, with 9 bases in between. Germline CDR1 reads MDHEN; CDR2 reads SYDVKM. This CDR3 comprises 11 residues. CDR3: CASADHNEQFF. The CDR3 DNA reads TGTGCCAGCGCCGACCATAATGAGCAGTTCTTC. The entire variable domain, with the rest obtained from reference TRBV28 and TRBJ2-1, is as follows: DVKVTQSSRYLVKRTGEKVFLECVQDMDHENMFWYRQDPGLGLRLIYFSYDVKMKEKGDIPEGYSVSREKKERFSLILESASTNQTSMYLCASADHNEQFFGPGTRLTVL.